The clone carrying this T cell receptor (beta chain) was picked up many times. This specimen belongs to a study of human T cells and chemical hapten exposure. In the original workflow: The number of TCRs in each sample had a median of about 96,000 and spanned 23,224 to 690,600. TCRdb reanalysed the RACE reads using MiXCR and keeps one entry per CDR3 protein. The V and J calls and clone size are TCRdb's, not the authors'. The profile covers around 120,000 distinct CDR3 sequences, with roughly 14% appearing a single time and around 3% taken by the ten largest. Time point of the sample: pre-sensitization, week 0. This sample's treatment: therapeutic diphenylcyclopropenone sensitization with weekly scalp DPC. The CDR3 loop spans 14 amino acids. Germline V gene lookup returns CDR1 SGHVS and CDR2 FNYEAQ. With 6 bases clipped from V and 8 bases from J, the junction kept 7 bases outside the gene matches.

Material: whole blood, obtained in connection with sensitization to the hapten diphenylcyclopropenone (DPC). The gene calls are TRBV7-6 and TRBJ1-2; 12 nucleotides match TRBD1. This TCR derives from a woman under 30 with alopecia areata. Some clones in this sample may be carry-over from other donors' samples. The CDR3 reads CASRSSGTGGGYTF. The CDR3 DNA reads as TGTGCCAGCAGATCATCCGGGACAGGGGGCGGCTACACCTTC.